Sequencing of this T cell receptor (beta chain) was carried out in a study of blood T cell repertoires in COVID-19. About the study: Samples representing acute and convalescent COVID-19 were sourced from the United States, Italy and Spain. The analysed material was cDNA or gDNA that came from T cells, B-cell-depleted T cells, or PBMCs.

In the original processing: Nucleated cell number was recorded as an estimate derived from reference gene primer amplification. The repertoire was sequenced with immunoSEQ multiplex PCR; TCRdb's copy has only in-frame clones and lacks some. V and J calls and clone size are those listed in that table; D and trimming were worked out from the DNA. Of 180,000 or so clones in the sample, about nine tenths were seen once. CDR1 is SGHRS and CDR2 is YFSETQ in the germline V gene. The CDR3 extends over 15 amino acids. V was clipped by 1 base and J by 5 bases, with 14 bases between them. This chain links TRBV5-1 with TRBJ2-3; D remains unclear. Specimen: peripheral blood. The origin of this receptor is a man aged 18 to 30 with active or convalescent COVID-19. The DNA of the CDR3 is TGCGCCAGCAGCTTGTCGTTTCCAGAGCGAGATACGCAGTATTTT. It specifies CASSLSFPERDTQYF.